At least ten counts were recorded for the clone carrying this TCR beta chain. The data were taken from a study of Graves' ophthalmopathy and Graves' hyperthyroidism. The study amplified TCR beta CDR3 regions using RNA transcripts. First-round RT-PCR employed HTBI primers, with a second-round multiplex PCR after it. TCRdb redid the calling of the multiplex PCR reads with MiXCR, one entry per CDR3 protein. The repertoire holds roughly 480,000 distinct CDR3 sequences, approximately 14% seen once, with approximately 9.8% in the top ten. This CDR3 is built from 14 residues. Germline CDR1 GTSNPN, CDR2 SVGIG (reference sequence). Trimming shortened V by 1 base and J by 5 bases, and 14 bases separated the two germline ends.

The J gene is TRBJ1-1, the V gene TRBV30, with a possible D match to TRBD1 (6 bases). The sample consisted of blood. This TCR was sampled from a woman aged 30 to 39 with Graves' ophthalmopathy. CDR3 loop: CAWSELTGGTEAFF. The DNA for the CDR3 is TGTGCCTGGAGTGAACTGACAGGAGGAACTGAAGCTTTCTTT. Using reference TRBV30 and TRBJ1-1 for the parts outside the CDR3, the full variable domain is SQTIHQWPATLVQPVGSPLSLECTVEGTSNPNLYWYRQAAGRGLQLLFYSVGIGQISSEVPQNLSASRPQDRQFILSSKKLLLSDSGFYLCAWSELTGGTEAFFGQGTRLTVV.